Listed below are T cell receptor beta chains from one sample, sequenced in a study of beta chain features in type 1 diabetes. Data came from immunoSEQ multiplex PCR; TCRdb stores just in-frame clones and leaves some out. This table holds about 160,000 clones, less than 9.5% found once. The material sequenced was central memory CD4+ T cells from blood. The receptor source for this set is a man aged 18 to 29 in good health. Both conserved end residues are part of each CDR3. D genes are given only for firm matches. Size tells how often a clone was seen (once, few, many) or the class of an expanded clone, and some rows leave it out.

abundance	j_gene	v_gene	d_gene	CDR3aa	CDR3nt
few	TRBJ1-2	TRBV29-1	TRBD1	CSVVGQGAGYGYTF	TGCAGCGTAGTCGGACAGGGCGCAGGCTATGGCTACACCTTC
.	TRBJ1-2	TRBV4-3	.	CASSQDLQGTGYTF	TGCGCCAGCAGCCAAGATTTGCAGGGTACTGGCTACACCTTC
few	TRBJ1-1	TRBV19	TRBD1	CASLWDRGRGTEAFF	TGTGCCAGTCTCTGGGACAGGGGCAGGGGCACTGAAGCTTTCTTT
many	TRBJ2-7	TRBV29-1	TRBD1	CSVEPRQGPYEQYF	TGCAGCGTTGAACCGCGACAGGGACCCTACGAGCAGTACTTC
.	TRBJ1-3	TRBV15	.	CATSRDRGYSGNTIYF	TGTGCCACCAGCAGAGATCGCGGGTACTCTGGAAACACCATATATTTT
.	TRBJ2-3	TRBV28	TRBD1	CASSTWTGGADTQYF	TGTGCCAGCAGTACATGGACAGGGGGGGCAGATACGCAGTATTTT
few	TRBJ2-3	TRBV7-3	.	CASSLGADTSTDTQYF	TGTGCCAGCAGCCTTGGGGCAGACACTAGCACAGATACGCAGTATTTT
.	TRBJ2-5	TRBV5-1	.	CASSMGPGDRAYF	TGCGCCAGCAGCATGGGTCCAGGGGATCGGGCGTACTTC
few	TRBJ2-3	TRBV18	TRBD2	CASSRLTSGTPGDTQYF	TGTGCCAGCTCAAGGTTGACTAGCGGTACACCAGGAGATACGCAGTATTTT
few	TRBJ2-5	TRBV5-1	.	CASSLVGPGTSQETQYF	TGCGCCAGCAGCTTGGTGGGCCCCGGGACTTCTCAAGAGACCCAGTACTTC